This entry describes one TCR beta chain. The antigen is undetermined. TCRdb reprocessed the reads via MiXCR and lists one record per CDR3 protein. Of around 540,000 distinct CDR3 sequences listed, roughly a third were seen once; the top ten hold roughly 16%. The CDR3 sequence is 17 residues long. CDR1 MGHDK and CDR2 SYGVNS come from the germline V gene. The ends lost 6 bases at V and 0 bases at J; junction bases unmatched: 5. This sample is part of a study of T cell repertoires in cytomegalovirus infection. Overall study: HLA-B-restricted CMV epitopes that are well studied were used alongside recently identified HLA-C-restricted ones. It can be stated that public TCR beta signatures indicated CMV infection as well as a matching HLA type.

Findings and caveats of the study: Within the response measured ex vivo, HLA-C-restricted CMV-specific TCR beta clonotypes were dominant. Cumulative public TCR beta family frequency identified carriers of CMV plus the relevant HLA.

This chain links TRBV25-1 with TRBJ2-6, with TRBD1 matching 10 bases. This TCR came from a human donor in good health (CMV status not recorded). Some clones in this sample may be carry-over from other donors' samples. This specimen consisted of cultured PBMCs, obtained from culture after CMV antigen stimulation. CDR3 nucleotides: TGTGCCAGCAGCAGACAGGGGGCGATCTCTGGGGCCAACGTCCTGACTTTC. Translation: CASSRQGAISGANVLTF.